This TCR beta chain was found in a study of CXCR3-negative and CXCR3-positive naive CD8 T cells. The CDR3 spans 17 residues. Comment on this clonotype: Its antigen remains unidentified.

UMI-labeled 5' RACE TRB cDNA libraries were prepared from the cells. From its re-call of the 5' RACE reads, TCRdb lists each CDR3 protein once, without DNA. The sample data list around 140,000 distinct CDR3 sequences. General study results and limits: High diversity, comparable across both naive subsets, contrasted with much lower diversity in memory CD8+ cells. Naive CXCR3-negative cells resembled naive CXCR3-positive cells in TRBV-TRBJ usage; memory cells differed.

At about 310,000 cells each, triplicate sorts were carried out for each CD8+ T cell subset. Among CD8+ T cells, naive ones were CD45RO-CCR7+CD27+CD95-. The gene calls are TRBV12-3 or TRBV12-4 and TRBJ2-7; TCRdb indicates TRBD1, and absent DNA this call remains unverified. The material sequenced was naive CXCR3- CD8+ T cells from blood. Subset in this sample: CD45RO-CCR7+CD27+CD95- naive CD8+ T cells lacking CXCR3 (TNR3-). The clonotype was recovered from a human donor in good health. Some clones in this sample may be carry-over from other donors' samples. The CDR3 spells CASSSSSGDTGRYEQYF.